This passage covers 25 T cell receptor beta chains from one sample sequenced in a study of graft-versus-host responses after intestinal transplantation. Produced via immunoSEQ multiplex PCR; TCRdb's table is partial and in-frame only. Of 90,000 to 120,000 clones detected, roughly 90% appear once; the ten largest clones hold less than 0.85%. These receptors lack a known antigen. The sample consisted of unstimulated CD4+ T cells sorted from spleen or lymph node cells, taken before transplant. The receptors were sampled from a human donor who was the organ donor for an intestinal transplant.

For the CDR3, the DNA is TGTGCCAGCAGCTTGGAACTAGCGCTACGCACGCAGTATTTT. It translates to CASSLELALRTQYF. V is TRBV5-4 and J is TRBJ2-3; TRBD2 matches 7 bases. This CDR3 has 14 amino acids. With V trimmed by 0 bases and J by 9 bases, 7 bases remained unmatched. Germline-derived CDR1 and CDR2 are SGHNT and YYREEE (reference sequence). Variable domain in full (rest from reference TRBV5-4 and TRBJ2-3): ETGVTQSPTHLIKTRGQQVTLRCSSQSGHNTVSWYQQALGQGPQFIFQYYREEENGRGNFPPRFSGLQFPNYSSELNVNALELDDSALYLCASSLELALRTQYFGPGTRLTVL.

The genes are TRBV19 and TRBJ2-1; 12 bases agree with TRBD2. Germline V gene sequence: CDR1 LNHDA, CDR2 SQIVND (reference sequence). V shed 2 bases, J shed 7 bases, and the junction held 3 bases outside the gene matches. The CDR3 length is 15 residues. The CDR3, as DNA: TGTGCCAGTAGTATACCCACTAGCGGGAGGAATGAGCAGTTCTTC. The encoded protein is CASSIPTSGRNEQFF.

The chain carries TRBV5-1 and TRBJ2-1, with 8 positions matching TRBD2. Germline CDR1 and CDR2: SGHRS and YFSETQ. J lost 4 bases, V lost 4 bases, and 7 bases had no gene match. This CDR3 spans 15 amino acids. CDR3 region: CASSELAELYNEQFF. CDR3 nucleotides: TGCGCCAGCAGCGAACTAGCGGAACTATACAATGAGCAGTTCTTC.

This chain links TRBV2 with TRBJ2-3, with a possible D match to TRBD1 (5 bases). Trimming removed 1 base from V and 2 bases from J, with 7 bases in between. Germline assignment: CDR1 SNHLY and CDR2 FYNNEI. The CDR3 contains 14 residues. CDR3 DNA sequence: TGTGCCAGCAGTGAAGACAGGTCCACAGATACGCAGTATTTT. Amino acid sequence: CASSEDRSTDTQYF.

This chain links TRBV11-3 with TRBJ2-7; 10 bases are shared with TRBD1. The CDR3 loop spans 15 amino acids. V shed 4 bases, J shed 2 bases, and the junction held 5 bases outside the gene matches. Germline CDR1 SGHNT, CDR2 YENEEA. CDR3 in amino acids: CASSWGQGMAYEQYF. CDR3 coding DNA: TGTGCCAGCAGCTGGGGACAGGGGATGGCCTACGAGCAGTACTTC.

The chain links TRBV5-1 to TRBJ1-2; TRBD1 aligns across 7 bases. V was clipped by 3 bases and J by 2 bases; unmatched bases: 4. The CDR3 totals 14 residues. Germline assignment: CDR1 SGHRS and CDR2 YFSETQ. The CDR3: CASSWGGQNYGYTF. The CDR3 nucleotides read TGCGCCAGCAGCTGGGGGGGACAGAACTATGGCTACACCTTC.

V and J are TRBV21-1 and TRBJ2-5; the table's D call, TRBD2, was not checked against the DNA. TRBV21-1 is labeled a pseudogene. The CDR3 has 18 residues. This CDR3 is CASSKVLGSGGPGETQYF. The CDR3 DNA is TGTGCCAGCAGCAAAGTACTCGGGAGCGGGGGGCCGGGGGAGACCCAGTACTTC.

With respect to this clone: The identical CDR3 is also encoded by other nucleotide sequences in the sample. This rearrangement joins TRBV9 to TRBJ2-7; TRBD2 might be the D (6 bases). The germline V and J ends were trimmed by 0 bases and 4 bases, with 11 bases remaining between them. CDR3 size: 14 residues. The V gene's germline CDR1 is SGDLS and CDR2 YYNGEE. CDR3 protein: CASSVDFGSYEQYF. CDR3 DNA: TGTGCCAGCAGCGTAGACTTCGGGAGTTACGAGCAGTACTTC.

This chain links TRBV5-1 with TRBJ2-2; 7 nucleotides agree with TRBD2. Losses at the gene ends were 4 bases for V and 4 bases for J; bases not matched to a gene: 7. Per germline, CDR1 SGHRS and CDR2 YFSETQ. This CDR3 region has 15 residues. CDR3: CASSTMGEGTGELFF. CDR3 DNA sequence: TGCGCCAGCAGCACCATGGGGGAGGGCACCGGGGAGCTGTTTTTT.

Comments on this clone: At one of its ends the junction is not consistent with the germline gene, which may arise from a read error. The V and J genes are TRBV7-4 and TRBJ1-3; D is undetermined. Germline CDR1 and CDR2: SGHVT and SQSDAQ. This CDR3 has 14 amino acids. The CDR3 nucleotides are TGTGCCAGCAGCTTAATGGCTACTGGCAACACCATATATTTT. It encodes CASSLMATGNTIYF.

The J gene is TRBJ1-5, the V gene TRBV5-5; 11 bases map to TRBD1. This CDR3 contains 13 residues. Germline loops: CDR1 SGHKS, CDR2 YYEKEE (reference sequence). Trimming removed 4 bases from V and 11 bases from J; junction bases left unmatched: 5. The CDR3 region has the DNA TGTGCCAGCAGCCGGACAGGGGGCGAGGCCCAGCATTTT. Translated: CASSRTGGEAQHF.

This chain links TRBV9 with TRBJ1-5, with D unclear. The germline V and J ends were trimmed by 3 bases and 4 bases, with 8 bases remaining between them. Germline-derived CDR1 and CDR2 are SGDLS and YYNGEE. There are 13 residues in the CDR3. The CDR3 here is CASSAGLNQPQHF. CDR3 coding DNA: TGTGCCAGCAGCGCTGGACTTAATCAGCCCCAGCATTTT.

The chain employs TRBV6-1 and TRBJ1-5; D perhaps matches TRBD1 (5 bases). The germline gives CDR1 MNHNS, CDR2 SASEGT. Deletions cut 2 bases from V and 2 bases from J, with 13 bases between. The CDR3 has 16 amino acids. The CDR3 bases are TGTGCCAGCAGTGAACAGGGCGGGATAGGCAATCAGCCCCAGCATTTT. The encoded protein is CASSEQGGIGNQPQHF.

The CDR3 is CASSLFGGEETQYF. DNA for the CDR3: TGTGCCAGCAGCTTGTTCGGCGGGGAAGAGACCCAGTACTTC. The chain links TRBV11-2 to TRBJ2-5; perhaps TRBD2 as D (6 bases). V gave up 3 bases and J gave up 3 bases, with 11 bases separating them. This CDR3 has 14 amino acids. CDR1 and CDR2 (germline): SGHAT, FQNNGV.

The CDR3 nucleotides read TGTGCCAGCAGTTTAGACTATGGCTACACCTTC. Translation: CASSLDYGYTF. The chain uses TRBV28 and TRBJ1-2; no definite D call. V shed 2 bases and J shed 3 bases, with 1 base lying between them. Germline V gene lookup returns CDR1 MDHEN and CDR2 SYDVKM. The CDR3 is made up of 11 amino acids.

This clone was detected once. This sequence joins TRBV7-9 and TRBJ1-6, with 9 bases lining up with TRBD1. V trimming: 6 bases; J trimming: 9 bases; junction bases outside the gene matches: 6. Germline values: CDR1 SEHNR, CDR2 FQNEAQ (reference sequence). This CDR3 is 14 amino acids long. CDR3 DNA: TGTGCCAGCAGGACCGGGACAGGGTTTTCACCCCTCCACTTT. Encoded protein: CASRTGTGFSPLHF.

The chain links TRBV5-6 to TRBJ1-6; maybe TRBD1 (5 bases). Germline-derived CDR1 and CDR2 are SGHDT and YYEEEE. V was pared by 0 bases and J by 9 bases, with 10 bases between. The CDR3 extends over 14 amino acids. The CDR3 loop is CASSLGQSSSPLHF. The CDR3 nucleotides read TGTGCCAGCAGCTTGGGACAGAGTAGTTCACCCCTCCACTTT.

The chain links TRBV19 to TRBJ2-5; possibly TRBD1 for D (6 bases). The CDR3 contains 15 residues. V was trimmed by 5 bases and J by 1 base, leaving 14 bases between them. CDR1 and CDR2 from the germline V gene are LNHDA and SQIVND (reference sequence). CDR3 in amino acids: CASSFRDKSQETQYF. CDR3 in DNA: TGTGCCAGTAGTTTCCGGGACAAAAGCCAAGAGACCCAGTACTTC.

The rearrangement uses TRBV5-7 and TRBJ1-2; tentatively, D is TRBD1 (5 bases). TRBV5-7 falls under the ORF class, with uncertain function. Trimming removed 2 bases at V and 8 bases at J, with 13 bases between. The CDR3 runs to 13 residues. Written as DNA, the CDR3 is TGTGCCAGCAGCTTTGGGATTTGGGACGGCTACACCTTC. Its protein product is CASSFGIWDGYTF.

The rearrangement links TRBV5-4 to TRBJ1-6; D is ambiguous. Per germline, CDR1 SGHNT and CDR2 YYREEE (reference sequence). V lost 2 bases, J lost 6 bases, and 12 bases lay in between. The CDR3 length is 15 residues. The CDR3 sequence: CASSFGSALNSPLHF. For the CDR3, the DNA is TGTGCCAGCAGCTTTGGGTCAGCACTTAATTCACCCCTCCACTTT.

The chain links TRBV6-1 to TRBJ1-1; 9 bases map to TRBD1. V was clipped by 8 bases and J by 1 base; unmatched bases: 8. This CDR3 is 15 amino acids long. Per the germline V gene, CDR1 is MNHNS and CDR2 is SASEGT. The CDR3 loop reads CASLGQGIKNTEAFF. In DNA, the CDR3 is TGTGCCAGCCTTGGACAGGGGATAAAGAACACTGAAGCTTTCTTT.

V usage is TRBV18 and J usage is TRBJ2-7, with no clear D. The CDR3 sequence is 13 residues long. In germline, CDR1 is KGHSH, CDR2 LQKENI. Trimming left V 3 bases short and J 1 base short, with 7 bases between. The CDR3 DNA is TGTGCCAGCTCACCCCGGCGATCCTACGAGCAGTACTTC. This sequence encodes CASSPRRSYEQYF.

The chain links TRBV7-9 to TRBJ2-5; 11 bases fit TRBD2. The CDR3 has 16 residues. Germline CDR1 is SEHNR and CDR2 is FQNEAQ (reference sequence). V shed 1 base and J 4 bases; nucleotides not matched to a gene: 5. The CDR3 here is CASSLVPSGRPETQYF. CDR3 coding DNA: TGTGCCAGCAGCTTAGTTCCTAGCGGGAGGCCAGAGACCCAGTACTTC. The variable domain in full, completed from reference TRBV7-9 and TRBJ2-5, reads DTGVSQNPRHKITKRGQNVTFRCDPISEHNRLYWYRQTLGQGPEFLTYFQNEAQLEKSRLLSDRFSAERPKGSFSTLEIQRTEQGDSAMYLCASSLVPSGRPETQYFGPGTRLLVL.

The chain joins TRBV10-2 to TRBJ2-7, with 7 bases fitting TRBD2. There are 14 residues in the CDR3. The J segment lost 2 bases and the V segment lost 2 bases, leaving 3 bases of the junction unmatched. From germline, CDR1 is WSHSY and CDR2 SAAADI. In DNA form, the CDR3 reads TGCGCCAGCAGTGAGCCGGGAGGCCCCTACGAGCAGTACTTC. It codes for CASSEPGGPYEQYF.

V is TRBV19 and J is TRBJ1-5; 10 nucleotides line up with TRBD1. The CDR3 covers 15 residues. The V and J ends lost 6 bases and 4 bases, in that order; junction bases with no gene match: 6. Per the germline V gene, CDR1 is LNHDA and CDR2 is SQIVND (reference sequence). CDR3 amino acids: CASRDRGRWNQPQHF. CDR3 nucleotide sequence: TGTGCCAGTAGAGACAGGGGGCGGTGGAATCAGCCCCAGCATTTT.